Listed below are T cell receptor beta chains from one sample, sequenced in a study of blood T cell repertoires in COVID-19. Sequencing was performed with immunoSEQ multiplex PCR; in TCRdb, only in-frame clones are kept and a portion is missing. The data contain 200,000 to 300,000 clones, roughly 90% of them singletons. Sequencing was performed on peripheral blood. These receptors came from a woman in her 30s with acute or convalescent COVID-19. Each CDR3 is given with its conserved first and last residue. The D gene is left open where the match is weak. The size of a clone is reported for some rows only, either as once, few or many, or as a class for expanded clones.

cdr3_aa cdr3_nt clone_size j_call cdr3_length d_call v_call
CACTRLAGGGNEQFF TGTGCCTGTACCCGACTAGCTGGGGGGGGGAATGAGCAGTTCTTC - TRBJ2-1 15 TRBD2 TRBV30
CASSKDGDYEQYF TGTGCCAGCAGTAAAGACGGGGACTACGAGCAGTACTTC once TRBJ2-7 13 - TRBV6-2/TRBV6-3
CASSSEAGGPYEQYF TGTGCCAGCAGCTCAGAAGCGGGAGGGCCCTACGAGCAGTACTTC - TRBJ2-7 15 TRBD2 TRBV7-8
CASSARLNSGTQGGGYTF TGTGCCAGCAGTGCCCGTCTGAACTCCGGGACACAGGGAGGGGGCTACACCTTC - TRBJ1-2 18 - TRBV6-1
CSALGGIGEKLFF TGCAGCGCCTTGGGCGGGATCGGGGAAAAACTGTTTTTT - TRBJ1-4 13 - TRBV29-1
CASSPSLAGFYNEQFF TGTGCCAGCAGCCCCTCTCTAGCGGGGTTCTACAATGAGCAGTTCTTC once TRBJ2-1 16 TRBD2 TRBV3-1/TRBV3-2
CASSLEEEEYF TGCGCCAGCAGCTTGGAAGAGGAGGAGTACTTC - TRBJ2-7 11 - TRBV5-1
CASSPSGRILGEQYF TGTGCCAGCAGCCCTAGCGGGAGGATTTTGGGGGAGCAGTACTTC - TRBJ2-7 15 TRBD2 TRBV3-1/TRBV3-2
CASSQAFGGLAGTSTDTQYF TGCGCCAGCAGCCAAGCCTTTGGGGGACTAGCGGGGACTAGCACAGATACGCAGTATTTT - TRBJ2-3 20 TRBD2 TRBV4-3
CASSRGGLQETQYF TGTGCCAGCAGCAGGGGGGGTCTCCAAGAGACCCAGTACTTC - TRBJ2-5 14 - TRBV9
CASSIVNSGNTIYF TGTGCCAGCAGTATAGTGAACTCTGGAAACACCATATATTTT - TRBJ1-3 14 - TRBV7-9
CASSPSGGRTQYF TGTGCCAGCAGTCCTTCGGGTGGGAGGACCCAGTACTTC - TRBJ2-5 13 - TRBV27
CASRMWAGGSSYEQYF TGTGCCAGCAGGATGTGGGCGGGCGGATCATCCTACGAGCAGTACTTC few TRBJ2-7 16 - TRBV27
CASSPGDRGVQPQHF TGTGCCAGCAGCCCCGGGGACAGGGGGGTTCAGCCCCAGCATTTT few TRBJ1-5 15 TRBD1 TRBV7-6
CASSYSAGMNSPLHF TGTGCCAGCAGTTACTCGGCAGGGATGAATTCACCCCTCCACTTT - TRBJ1-6 15 - TRBV6-6
CTSSQDRLAGVYTGELFF TGCACCAGCAGCCAAGATAGACTAGCGGGAGTTTATACCGGGGAGCTGTTTTTT once TRBJ2-2 18 - TRBV1
CASSDTGGSTDTQYF TGTGCCAGCAGTGACACGGGGGGGAGCACAGATACGCAGTATTTT - TRBJ2-3 15 TRBD2 TRBV6-4
CASSPVFRGLSNQPQHF TGTGCCAGCTCACCAGTTTTTCGGGGTCTTAGCAATCAGCCCCAGCATTTT - TRBJ1-5 17 - TRBV18
CASSQTRWAGYTF TGTGCCAGCAGCCAGACAAGGTGGGCTGGCTACACCTTC - TRBJ1-2 13 - TRBV14
CATSERDRYEQYF TGTGCCACCAGTGAACGAGACAGATACGAGCAGTACTTC - TRBJ2-7 13 - TRBV24-1
CATSGGGGGNQPQHF TGTGCCACCAGTGGAGGAGGGGGCGGGAATCAGCCCCAGCATTTT once TRBJ1-5 15 TRBD1 TRBV24-1
CASSPRGQGHYEQYF TGTGCCAGCTCACCACGGGGGCAGGGACACTACGAGCAGTACTTC once TRBJ2-7 15 - TRBV18
CASSYFTGDTQYF TGTGCCAGCAGCTACTTTACGGGAGATACGCAGTATTTT - TRBJ2-3 13 - TRBV5-4
CASTPGLGYEQYF TGCGCCAGCACACCGGGACTGGGCTACGAGCAGTACTTC - TRBJ2-7 13 - TRBV10-1
CASSPAGVRAPLHF TGTGCCAGCTCACCGGCGGGGGTTCGGGCACCCCTCCACTTT - TRBJ1-6 14 - TRBV18